Sequencing of this T cell receptor beta chain was carried out in a study of blood T cells in healthy people across ages. V was clipped by 5 bases and J by 2 bases; unmatched bases: 5. In germline, CDR1 is MNHNY, CDR2 SVGAGI (reference sequence). This CDR3 region has 14 residues. Through a sample-barcoded 5' primer and a J-beta primer mix, a second PCR was run for roughly 6 to 12 cycles. Each CDR3 protein is one row after TCRdb ran MiXCR on the 5' RACE reads. This sample has about 780,000 distinct CDR3 sequences; roughly 25% occur once, and the top ten carry about 2.9%. The sample was also reused in another study, on T cells of mothers and their children.

The J gene is TRBJ1-2, the V gene TRBV6-6; 7 positions agree with TRBD1. The sequence was collected from a boy younger than 18 in good health. Input material: blood. The DNA of the CDR3 is TGTGCCAGCAGTGATTCGACAGGGAACTATGGCTACACCTTC. It codes for CASSDSTGNYGYTF.